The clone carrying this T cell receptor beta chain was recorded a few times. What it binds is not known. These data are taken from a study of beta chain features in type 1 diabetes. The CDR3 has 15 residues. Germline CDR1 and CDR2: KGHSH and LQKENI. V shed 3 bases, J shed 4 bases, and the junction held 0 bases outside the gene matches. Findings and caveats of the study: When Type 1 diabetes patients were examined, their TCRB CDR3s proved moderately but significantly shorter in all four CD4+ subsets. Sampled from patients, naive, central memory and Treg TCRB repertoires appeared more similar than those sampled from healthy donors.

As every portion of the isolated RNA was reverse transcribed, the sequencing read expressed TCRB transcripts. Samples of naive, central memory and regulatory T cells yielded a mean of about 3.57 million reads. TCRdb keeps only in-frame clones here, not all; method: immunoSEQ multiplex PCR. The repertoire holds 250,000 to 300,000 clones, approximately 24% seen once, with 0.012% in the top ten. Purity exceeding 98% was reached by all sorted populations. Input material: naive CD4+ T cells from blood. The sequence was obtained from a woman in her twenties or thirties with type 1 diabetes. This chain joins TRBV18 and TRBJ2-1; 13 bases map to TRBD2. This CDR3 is CASSPTSGRYNEQFF. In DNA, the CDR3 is TGTGCCAGCTCACCGACTAGCGGGAGGTACAATGAGCAGTTCTTC.